This entry describes one T cell receptor (beta chain). The antigen remains unidentified. Germline CDR1 and CDR2: MNHNY and SVGAGI (reference sequence). This CDR3 has 11 amino acids. This sample was taken from a study of CXCR3-negative and CXCR3-positive naive CD8 T cells. General observations from the study: For CXCR3-positive naive cells, TRB CDR3s were more hydrophobic than those of CXCR3-negative naive cells.

All TRB cDNA libraries came from 5' RACE performed with UMI labels. TCRdb re-called the 5' RACE reads and gives one entry per CDR3 protein, without DNA. In all, the sample yields about 120,000 distinct CDR3 sequences. This sequence joins TRBV6-6 and TRBJ2-3. The specimen was naive CXCR3+ CD8+ T cells from blood. Described subset: CD45RO-CCR7+CD27+CD95- naive CD8+ T cells expressing CXCR3 (TNR3+). The source is a human donor in good health. Some clones in this sample may be carry-over from other donors' samples. CDR3 amino acids: CASSYLDTQYF.